The 8 T cell receptor beta chains below all came from one sample that was sequenced in a study of cytomegalovirus exposure and HLA in healthy donors. The study ran its PCR with 60 Vbeta and 13 Jbeta primers. Some clones are missing from TCRdb's copy, which holds only in-frame ones; the method was immunoSEQ multiplex PCR. The sample lists 200,000 to 300,000 clones, roughly 80% seen once, with 5.4% in the top ten. Sample: PBMCs. These receptors came from a woman in her thirties or forties in good health and CMV-seropositive.

The chain combines TRBV7-8 with TRBJ1-2, with D unresolved. CDR3 length: 15 residues. V lost 5 bases and J lost 2, with 15 bases in between. Germline assignment: CDR1 SGHVS and CDR2 FQNEAQ. The CDR3 coding sequence is TGTGCCAGCAGCGCCCACCGGGTCAGAAACTATGGCTACACCTTC. It encodes CASSAHRVRNYGYTF.

The rearrangement links TRBV18 to TRBJ2-1; 8 nucleotides line up with TRBD2. With 0 bases clipped from V and 6 bases from J, the junction kept 7 bases outside the gene matches. The CDR3 covers 16 residues. The germline CDR1 and CDR2 sequences are KGHSH and LQKENI. The CDR3 sequence is CASSPPAGVGVNEQFF. CDR3 nucleotide sequence: TGTGCCAGCTCACCACCAGCGGGAGTGGGGGTCAATGAGCAGTTCTTC.

Of note for this clone: Other DNA sequences of this sample code for an identical CDR3. The V gene is TRBV5-1, the J gene TRBJ2-5; 7 bases fit TRBD2. There are 14 residues in the CDR3. V lost 1 base and J lost 2; bases outside the gene matches: 2. Germline CDR1 and CDR2: SGHRS and YFSETQ. As DNA, the CDR3 is TGCGCCAGCAGCTTGCAGGGAGGGCAAGAGACCCAGTACTTC. Translating it yields CASSLQGGQETQYF.

The chain uses TRBV27 and TRBJ2-5, with a tentative D call TRBD2 (6 bases). The CDR3 is 14 amino acids. V was shortened by 3 bases and J by 4 bases, with 12 bases between the two germline ends. CDR1 and CDR2 from the germline V gene are MNHEY and SMNVEV (reference sequence). CDR3 DNA: TGTGCCAGCAGTTTGTCGACTAGAGGAGAGACCCAGTACTTC. It translates to CASSLSTRGETQYF.

The chain uses TRBV18 and TRBJ1-5, with D possibly matching TRBD1 (5 bases). V lost 3 bases and J lost 1, with 16 bases in between. The CDR3 contains 17 residues. The germline gives CDR1 KGHSH, CDR2 LQKENI. As DNA, the CDR3 is TGTGCCAGCTCACCCACAGGTCAGGGTTCGAGCAATCAGCCCCAGCATTTT. This sequence encodes CASSPTGQGSSNQPQHF.

This clone was detected only once. V and J are TRBV5-1 and TRBJ2-3; D possibly corresponds to TRBD2 (6 bases). The germline V and J ends were trimmed by 5 bases and 1 base, with 11 bases remaining between them. CDR3 size: 14 residues. CDR1 and CDR2 from the germline V gene are SGHRS and YFSETQ. This chain's CDR3 is CASRDGGGTDTQYF. The CDR3 region has the DNA TGCGCCAGCAGGGACGGCGGGGGCACAGATACGCAGTATTTT.

The rearrangement links TRBV6-5 to TRBJ1-3; no reliable D call. The V end lost 4 bases, the J end lost 6 bases, and 16 bases lay between the germline ends. The CDR3 spans 15 residues. The germline CDR1 and CDR2 sequences are MNHEY and SVGAGI. CDR3 coding DNA: TGTGCCAGCAGTTTACTCGTCGCAGGTGAAAACACCATATATTTT. Its protein is CASSLLVAGENTIYF.

This chain joins TRBV7-2 and TRBJ2-1; D is unresolved. The CDR3 runs to 15 residues. Germline CDR1 is SGHTA and CDR2 is FQGNSA. The V end was cut by 1 base, the J end by 9 bases, with 16 bases between. DNA for the CDR3: TGTGCCAGCAGCTTAGACGCCCTACTCGGCGGTGAGCAGTTCTTC. Translated: CASSLDALLGGEQFF. Complete variable domain (other parts from reference TRBV7-2 and TRBJ2-1): GAGVSQSPSNKVTEKGKDVELRCDPISGHTALYWYRQSLGQGLEFLIYFQGNSAPDKSGLPSDRFSAERTGGSVSTLTIQRTQQEDSAVYLCASSLDALLGGEQFFGPGTRLTVL.